Shown below are 25 T cell receptor delta chains from a single sample sequenced in a study of gamma-delta chains in newborns, infants, children. TCRdb re-processed the reads via CATT. The sample has about 6,100 delta-chain clones, 2.6% seen once. Input material: blood. These receptors were taken from a child who was a newborn, infant or young child, either healthy, febrile or measles-vaccinated (not recorded which).

This chain uses TRDV2 with TRDJ3; 7 bases align to TRDD3. With V trimmed by 0 bases and J by 2 bases, 9 bases remained unmatched. Germline V gene lookup returns CDR1 GEAIGNYY and CDR2 EKD. This CDR3 is 19 amino acids long. CDR3 in amino acids: CACDTGLGIRAWDTRQMFF. Here the CDR3 DNA reads TGTGCCTGTGACACCGGCTTGGGGATAAGGGCCTGGGACACCCGACAGATGTTTTTC.

A note on this clone: The TCRdb record carries a much larger clone's protein, which differs from this DNA's translation at residue 3; a read error is the likely cause, and the protein listed here is the DNA translation. The chain has TRDV2 and TRDJ3, with TRDD3 matching 9 bases. Germline V gene data show CDR1 as GEAIGNYY and CDR2 as EKD. CDR3 length: 18 residues. DNA for the CDR3: TGTGCCCGTGACACCTACTGGGGGAGCTCCTGGGACACCCGACAGATGTTTTTC. Protein: CARDTYWGSSWDTRQMFF.

The table lists this clone with a few counts. The TCRdb protein comes from a much larger clone and disagrees with this DNA's translation at residue 4, likely due to a read error; the protein given here is derived from the DNA. This sequence joins TRDV2 and TRDJ3; 11 bases are a match to TRDD3. CDR3 length: 18 residues. V lost 5 bases and J lost 2; bases outside the gene matches: 7. Germline V gene data show CDR1 as GEAIGNYY and CDR2 as EKD. CDR3 nucleotide sequence: TGTGCCTGTGGCAGAATACTGGGGGATACCTGGGACACCCGACAGATGTTTTTC. It yields the protein CACGRILGDTWDTRQMFF.

Points on this clone: Possible read error: a much larger clone is one base away. This CDR3 is also generated by other DNA sequences in the sample. J is TRDJ3 and V is TRDV2; 12 positions match TRDD3. The CDR3 runs to 20 residues. CDR1 and CDR2 (germline): GEAIGNYY, EKD. The CDR3 is CACDTGWGIRSSWDTRQMFF. Written as DNA, the CDR3 is TGTGCCTGCGACACCGGCTGGGGGATACGCAGCTCCTGGGACACCCGACAGATGTTTTTC.

Only a few counts were recorded for this clone. This chain connects TRDV2 to TRDJ2; TRDD3 matches at 8 bases. V was pared by 0 bases and J by 0 bases, with 20 bases of the junction left unmatched. Germline V CDR1 and CDR2: GEAIGNYY, EKD. The CDR3 is 22 residues long. The CDR3 here is CACDTGRLLGGKERALTAQLFF. The DNA of the CDR3 is TGTGCCTGTGACACCGGGAGGCTACTGGGGGGGAAAGAGAGAGCTTTGACAGCACAACTCTTCTTT.

Within the sample, this clone is medium-sized (0.01 to 0.1%). Other DNA sequences within the sample encode an identical CDR3. The rearrangement uses TRDV2 and TRDJ1; 7 bases align to TRDD3. Germline V lookup: CDR1 GEAIGNYY, CDR2 EKD. V lost 6 bases and J lost 0; bases outside the gene matches: 6. This CDR3 region has 14 residues. CDR3 amino acids: CACFFLGDTDKLIF. CDR3 DNA: TGTGCCTGTTTTTTCCTGGGGGACACCGATAAACTCATCTTT.

This clone qualifies as large (0.1 to 1%). The sample contains more than one DNA sequence encoding this CDR3. The chain carries TRDV2 and TRDJ1; the D gene is possibly TRDD3 (5 bases). Germline assignment: CDR1 GEAIGNYY and CDR2 EKD. CDR3 length: 14 amino acids. Between the trimmed V and J ends, which lost 0 bases and 3 bases, there was a span of 10 bases. CDR3 coding DNA: TGTGCCTGTGACACCGTCGAGGGATCCGATAAACTCATCTTT. Amino acids: CACDTVEGSDKLIF.

This clone counts as medium-sized. Other DNA sequences in this specimen translate into the identical CDR3. The chain is built from TRDV2 and TRDJ2, with TRDD3 identical over 12 bases. V was clipped by 0 bases and J by 6 bases; unmatched bases: 13. The CDR3 has 19 residues. From germline, CDR1 is GEAIGNYY and CDR2 EKD. The CDR3 protein is CACDTVPILGDTMAAQLFF. For the CDR3, the DNA is TGTGCCTGTGACACCGTCCCCATACTGGGGGATACCATGGCAGCACAACTCTTCTTT.

A few counts support this clone. Other nucleotide sequences from this sample produce the same CDR3. The V and J genes are TRDV2 and TRDJ3, with 8 bases lining up with TRDD3. The J segment lost 0 bases and the V segment lost 1 base, leaving 4 bases of the junction unmatched. The CDR3 has 18 amino acids. The germline gives CDR1 GEAIGNYY, CDR2 EKD. The CDR3 spells CACDTGGFSSWDTRQMFF. The CDR3 bases are TGTGCCTGTGACACTGGGGGATTTAGCTCCTGGGACACCCGACAGATGTTTTTC.

Sample share makes this clone medium-sized. A much larger clone lies a single base off, so this may be a read error. V gene TRDV2 combines with J gene TRDJ3, with 11 nucleotides matching TRDD3. There are 17 residues in the CDR3. Germline V gene lookup returns CDR1 GEAIGNYY and CDR2 EKD. Trimming cost V 2 bases and J 2 bases; bases outside gene matches: 1. The DNA of the CDR3 is TGTGCCTGTGACAACTGGGGGATAGCCTGGGACACCCGACAGATGTTTTTC. Encoded protein: CACDNWGIAWDTRQMFF.

In its sample, this clone was seen a few times. The mismatch at residue 5 between this DNA's translation and the TCRdb protein of a much larger clone likely reflects a read error; the protein shown is translated from the DNA. The CDR3 DNA is TGTGCCTGTGACTCGCCCTGGGGATACAGGCACACCGATAAACTCATCTTT. This codes for CACDSPWGYRHTDKLIF. The rearrangement uses TRDV2 and TRDJ1, with 8 bases identical to TRDD3. This CDR3 spans 17 amino acids. Germline lookup yields CDR1 GEAIGNYY and CDR2 EKD. The V segment lost 3 bases and the J segment 0 bases; nucleotides outside the gene matches: 11.

To note about this clone: Just one base apart from a much larger clone, this may be a read error. The chain joins TRDV2 to TRDJ2; D is unresolved. Germline V lookup: CDR1 GEAIGNYY, CDR2 EKD. V gave up 0 bases and J gave up 0 bases, with 22 bases separating them. The CDR3 is 20 residues long. CDR3 protein: CACDTVPGYTGRALTAQLFF. CDR3 sequence (DNA): TGTGCCTGTGACACCGTTCCGGGGTATACAGGGAGGGCTTTGACAGCACAACTCTTCTTT.

V usage is TRDV2 and J usage is TRDJ1, with 10 bases lining up with TRDD3. The germline CDR1 and CDR2 sequences are GEAIGNYY and EKD. There are 20 residues in the CDR3. J was trimmed by 0 bases and V by 1 base; bases with no gene match: 16. The CDR3 spells CACDTITRHGGYEYTDKLIF. The CDR3 bases are TGTGCCTGTGACACTATTACAAGACACGGGGGATACGAGTACACCGATAAACTCATCTTT.

This clone was observed a handful of times. A read error may be the cause here, since a much bigger clone is one base away. This CDR3 is also generated by other DNA sequences in the sample. J is TRDJ3 and V is TRDV2, with 13 bases identical to TRDD3. V lost 3 bases and J lost 2; bases outside the gene matches: 6. CDR3 length: 19 residues. Germline V gene data show CDR1 as GEAIGNYY and CDR2 as EKD. In nucleotides, the CDR3 is TGTGCCTGTGACGTACTGGGGGATACGAGCCCCTGGGACACCCGACAGATGTTTTTC. It codes for CACDVLGDTSPWDTRQMFF.

This clone was observed a handful of times. With a far larger clone one base away, a read error is the likely cause. V is TRDV2 and J is TRDJ3; the match to TRDD3 covers 13 bases. The CDR3 is 20 amino acids. Germline CDR1 is GEAIGNYY and CDR2 is EKD. The V gene end was trimmed by 0 bases and the J gene end by 2 bases; junction bases not matched to a gene: 6. CDR3 amino acids: CACDTVLGDTSPWDTRQMFF. The DNA of the CDR3 is TGTGCCTGTGACACCGTACTGGGGGATACGAGCCCCTGGGACACCCGACAGATGTTTTTC.

The rearrangement links TRDV2 to TRDJ3; 10 bases are shared with TRDD3. CDR1 and CDR2 (germline): GEAIGNYY, EKD. The CDR3 is 20 amino acids. Trimming cost V 3 bases and J 0 bases; bases outside gene matches: 10. The chain's CDR3 is CACDGLLGDSSSWDTRQMFF. In DNA, the CDR3 is TGTGCCTGTGACGGACTTCTGGGGGATAGTAGCTCCTGGGACACCCGACAGATGTTTTTC.

For this clone: The same CDR3 can be traced to other DNA sequences in this sample. The chain has TRDV2 and TRDJ1; D ambiguous. Germline values: CDR1 GEAIGNYY, CDR2 EKD. V was cut by 0 bases and J by 0 bases, with 10 bases left in between. The CDR3 has 15 residues. CDR3 amino acids: CACDTVGLYTDKLIF. The CDR3 nucleotides are TGTGCCTGTGACACCGTGGGACTGTACACCGATAAACTCATCTTT.

This clone occurred a few times. A read error likely explains why the TCRdb protein, taken from a much larger clone, differs from this DNA's translation at residue 13; the protein shown is translated from the DNA. The genes are TRDV2 and TRDJ3; 10 bases fit TRDD3. Per the germline V gene, CDR1 is GEAIGNYY and CDR2 is EKD. The CDR3 is 18 amino acids. CDR3 residues: CACDNWGMSSWDARQMFF. The CDR3 coding sequence is TGTGCCTGTGACAACTGGGGGATGAGCTCCTGGGACGCCCGACAGATGTTTTTC.

This clone came up a few times. The DNA translation disagrees with the TCRdb protein at residue 8, so the protein in this description comes from the DNA. This rearrangement joins TRDV2 to TRDJ3; possible D gene TRDD2, 5 bases. Germline V gene lookup returns CDR1 GEAIGNYY and CDR2 EKD. Trimming stripped 0 bases from V and 9 bases from J, with 17 bases between. CDR3 size: 17 residues. The CDR3 region has the DNA TGTGCCTGTGACACCGCTGTCCCTACTGCTCCCACCCGACAGATGTTTTTC. Its translation is CACDTAVPTAPTRQMFF.

Comment on this clone: A much bigger clone sits one base away, suggesting this may be a read error. This same CDR3 is encoded by further DNA sequences in the sample. The chain is built from TRDV2 and TRDJ2; 7 bases match TRDD3. Germline CDR1 and CDR2: GEAIGNYY and EKD. The CDR3 extends over 17 amino acids. The CDR3 DNA reads TGTGCCTGTGACACAGTGGGGGACCAAGCTTTGACAGCGCAACTCTTCTTT. The encoded protein is CACDTVGDQALTAQLFF.

This clone was counted between two and nine times. This may come from a read error, since a much larger clone is one base off. Other DNA sequences from this sample encode an identical CDR3 as well. The chain is built from TRDV2 and TRDJ1; D is unclear. The germline CDR1 and CDR2 sequences are GEAIGNYY and EKD. The V gene lost 7 bases and the J gene lost 0 bases, with 17 bases spanning the gap. The CDR3 runs 15 residues. The CDR3 sequence: CACDSVGVYTDKLIF. CDR3 DNA: TGTGCCTGCGACTCGGTCGGGGTCTACACCGATAAACTCATCTTT.

The rearrangement uses TRDV2 and TRDJ2; TRDD3 matches at 13 bases. Since TCRdb gives no J gene, matching the DNA to germline was used here to assign it. Trimming at V came to 2 bases and at J to 0 bases, leaving 5 bases not matched to a gene. This CDR3 is built from 18 residues. The germline CDR1 and CDR2 sequences are GEAIGNYY and EKD. In DNA, the CDR3 is TGTGCCTGTGACATACTGGGGGATACGCGAGCTTTGACAGCACAACTCTTCTTT. Translating gives CACDILGDTRALTAQLFF.

In its sample, this clone ranks as medium-sized. This sample includes further DNA sequences coding for the same CDR3. V is TRDV2 and J is TRDJ2; TRDD3 matches at 7 bases. With V trimmed by 4 bases and J by 0 bases, 10 bases remained unmatched. The CDR3 loop spans 17 amino acids. The germline V gene encodes CDR1 GEAIGNYY and CDR2 EKD. DNA of the CDR3: TGTGCCTGTGATCGGGTGGGATACCCCACTTTGACAGCACAACTCTTCTTT. This codes for CACDRVGYPTLTAQLFF.

As for this clone: Other DNA sequences in the same sample also yield this CDR3. The CDR3 DNA reads TGTGCCTGTGACACCCTTACTGGAGGATACGCCGATACAGCACAACTCTTCTTT. Its protein is CACDTLTGGYADTAQLFF. The rearrangement uses TRDV2 and TRDJ2; 7 positions agree with TRDD3. Unmatched junction bases numbered 14, after V lost 0 bases and J lost 5 bases. This CDR3 spans 18 amino acids. From germline, CDR1 is GEAIGNYY and CDR2 EKD.

Comment on this clone: Being one base from a much bigger clone, this may be a read error. The same CDR3 can be traced to other DNA sequences in this sample. This sequence joins TRDV2 and TRDJ3, with TRDD3 matching 13 bases. Germline V gene data show CDR1 as GEAIGNYY and CDR2 as EKD. This CDR3 contains 23 residues. The CDR3 loop reads CACDTAESTGGYGNSWDTRQMFF. The CDR3 DNA sequence: TGTGCCTGTGACACCGCGGAATCTACTGGGGGATACGGTAACTCCTGGGACACCCGACAGATGTTCTTC.